This T cell receptor beta chain was obtained from a study of OX40 agonist ivuxolimab in advanced cancers. Measured with immunoSEQ multiplex PCR; TCRdb has only the in-frame clones, and not every one. The sample shows 60,000 to 85,000 clones, 88% of them seen only once. The CDR3 covers 14 residues. The V end was cut by 1 base, the J end by 5 bases, with 14 bases between. Germline loops: CDR1 GTSNPN, CDR2 SVGIG (reference sequence). This sequence joins TRBV30 and TRBJ2-5; D might be TRBD2 (6 bases). This clonotype was obtained from an adult with an advanced solid tumor such as melanoma, head and neck, liver or kidney cancer. The starting material was CD4+ or CD8+ T cells sorted from blood, obtained in a trial of the OX40 agonist ivuxolimab. CDR3 sequence: CAWSGSGSSETQYF. CDR3 bases: TGTGCCTGGAGTGGCAGCGGGTCATCGGAGACCCAGTACTTC. The whole variable domain, remainder taken from reference TRBV30 and TRBJ2-5, is SQTIHQWPATLVQPVGSPLSLECTVEGTSNPNLYWYRQAAGRGLQLLFYSVGIGQISSEVPQNLSASRPQDRQFILSSKKLLLSDSGFYLCAWSGSGSSETQYFGPGTRLLVL.